One sample yielded the 15 T cell receptor beta chains listed below, sequenced in a study of shared clonotypes between healthy human individuals (dated by TCRdb to the early 2020s). Library construction relied on the immunoSEQ multiplex PCR assay. The clones in this table, taken by TCRdb from immuneACCESS, are in-frame only. Not every clone is retained; where verified, under half of the shortfall comes from an unresolved V gene, and the cause of the rest is unknown. The sample table contains a few million clones; only one count was recorded for just under 95% of them. The ten largest clones represent 0.37% of the sample. Material: naive CD4+ T cells from PBMCs. The intended sense of this specimen's cell subset or site label: CD45RA+ positively selected. These receptors came from a man between 18 and 29 years old in good health. Some clones in this sample may be carry-over from other donors' samples.

V gene TRBV15 combines with J gene TRBJ2-7; possibly TRBD2 for D (5 bases). The CDR3 is 16 residues long. Trimming cost V 2 bases and J 0 bases, with 14 bases left between them. Germline CDR1 is LNHNV and CDR2 is YYDKDF (reference sequence). CDR3 loop: CATSRPSAARSYEQYF. The CDR3 DNA follows: TGTGCCACCAGCAGACCTTCAGCGGCCCGCTCCTACGAGCAGTACTTC.

V is TRBV19 and J is TRBJ2-4; tentative D call: TRBD1 (6 bases). Germline CDR1 reads LNHDA; CDR2 reads SQIVND (reference sequence). With 2 bases removed from V and 0 bases from J, the gap between germline ends came to 11 bases. The CDR3 spans 16 residues. The CDR3, as DNA: TGTGCCAGTAGTATACAGGGGCGGTTAGCCAAAAACATTCAGTACTTC. This sequence encodes CASSIQGRLAKNIQYF.

This clone has more than one count but fewer than ten. V is TRBV19 and J is TRBJ1-5; D perhaps matches TRBD1 (5 bases). The V and J ends lost 6 bases and 5 bases respectively, with 11 bases between them. Germline assignment: CDR1 LNHDA and CDR2 SQIVND (reference sequence). This CDR3 comprises 13 residues. The CDR3, as DNA: TGTGCCAGTAGAACGGGGGTCCATCAGCCCCAGCATTTT. Amino acids: CASRTGVHQPQHF.

This chain connects TRBV2 to TRBJ1-4; possible D gene TRBD1, 6 bases. Looked up from germline, CDR1 is SNHLY and CDR2 is FYNNEI. This CDR3 is 15 amino acids long. Trimming cost V 6 bases and J 3 bases, with 14 bases left between them. CDR3 region: CASRATGTANEKLFF. CDR3 sequence (DNA): TGTGCCAGCAGGGCTACAGGGACGGCTAATGAAAAACTGTTTTTT.

CDR3 sequence: CASSFGQIYSTDTQYF. In nucleotides, the CDR3 is TGCGCCAGCAGCTTCGGGCAGATCTATAGCACAGATACGCAGTATTTT. The chain has TRBV5-1 and TRBJ2-3; no clear D. CDR1 SGHRS and CDR2 YFSETQ come from the germline V gene. The CDR3 runs to 16 residues. Trimming left V 2 bases short and J 0 bases short, with 13 bases between.

This chain connects TRBV28 to TRBJ2-1, with 9 bases fitting TRBD1. This CDR3 comprises 15 residues. In germline, CDR1 is MDHEN, CDR2 SYDVKM. With 4 bases clipped from V and 9 bases from J, the junction kept 10 bases outside the gene matches. CDR3 amino acids: CASSSQGQGRGEQFF. The CDR3 nucleotides are TGTGCCAGCAGTTCCCAAGGACAGGGGAGGGGTGAGCAGTTCTTC.

The CDR3: CASSVMGVQVGEQYF. The DNA of the CDR3 is TGTGCCAGCAGTGTAATGGGGGTACAGGTCGGCGAGCAGTACTTC. The chain employs TRBV2 and TRBJ2-7; D tentatively fits TRBD1 or TRBD2 (5 bases each). The CDR3 extends over 15 amino acids. Germline V gives CDR1 SNHLY, CDR2 FYNNEI. V was pared by 4 bases and J by 6 bases, with 19 bases between. The whole variable domain, remainder taken from reference TRBV2 and TRBJ2-7, is EPEVTQTPSHQVTQMGQEVILRCVPISNHLYFYWYRQILGQKVEFLVSFYNNEISEKSEIFDDQFSVERPDGSNFTLKIRSTKLEDSAMYFCASSVMGVQVGEQYFGPGTRLTVT.

This rearrangement joins TRBV5-5 to TRBJ1-1; D is undetermined. This CDR3 is 14 amino acids long. The germline gives CDR1 SGHKS, CDR2 YYEKEE (reference sequence). Trimming took off 1 base at V and 0 bases at J, with 7 bases between the two ends. CDR3 in amino acids: CASSLQVMNTEAFF. The CDR3 DNA reads TGTGCCAGCAGCTTGCAGGTAATGAACACTGAAGCTTTCTTT. Supplemented by reference TRBV5-5 and TRBJ1-1, the full variable domain reads DAGVTQSPTHLIKTRGQQVTLRCSPISGHKSVSWYQQVLGQGPQFIFQYYEKEERGRGNFPDRFSARQFPNYSSELNVNALLLGDSALYLCASSLQVMNTEAFFGQGTRLTVV.

This chain joins TRBV5-1 and TRBJ2-3; the match to TRBD2 covers 7 bases. Germline trimming cut 5 bases from V and 0 bases from J; bases unmatched to any gene: 3. This CDR3 region has 14 residues. Germline values: CDR1 SGHRS, CDR2 YFSETQ. This CDR3 reads CASRPSGSTDTQYF. The CDR3 nucleotides are TGCGCCAGCAGACCTAGCGGCAGCACAGATACGCAGTATTTT.

The chain recombines TRBV7-9 with TRBJ2-2, with 7 bases matching TRBD1. The CDR3 loop spans 17 amino acids. From germline, CDR1 is SEHNR and CDR2 FQNEAQ (reference sequence). The J segment lost 0 bases and the V segment lost 5 bases, leaving 9 bases of the junction unmatched. The CDR3 spells CASSPLGGTANTGELFF. CDR3 nucleotides: TGTGCCAGCAGCCCACTTGGTGGGACAGCGAACACCGGGGAGCTGTTTTTT.

J is TRBJ2-7 and V is TRBV19, with 8 bases lining up with TRBD2. This CDR3 has 14 residues. V dropped 2 bases and J dropped 4; count of bases not matched to a gene: 4. Germline V lookup: CDR1 LNHDA, CDR2 SQIVND (reference sequence). The CDR3 nucleotides are TGTGCCAGTAGTATAAGCGGGGGAAGGTACGAGCAGTACTTC. It is translated as CASSISGGRYEQYF.

The chain recombines TRBV11-2 with TRBJ1-5; D unresolved. This CDR3 has 13 amino acids. The V gene's germline CDR1 is SGHAT and CDR2 FQNNGV. Trimming left V 2 bases short and J 6 bases short, with 8 bases between. CDR3 bases: TGTGCCAGCAGCTTAACAGACCTTCAGCCCCAGCATTTT. It codes for CASSLTDLQPQHF. Full variable domain (remainder filled in from reference TRBV11-2 and TRBJ1-5): EAGVAQSPRYKIIEKRQSVAFWCNPISGHATLYWYQQILGQGPKLLIQFQNNGVVDDSQLPKDRFSAERLKGVDSTLKIQPAKLEDSAVYLCASSLTDLQPQHFGDGTRLSIL.

V and J are TRBV7-7 and TRBJ2-3; 11 bases match TRBD1. This CDR3 is 15 amino acids long. V was clipped by 5 bases and J by 4 bases; unmatched bases: 5. CDR1 is SSHAT, CDR2 FNYEAQ, per germline (reference sequence). The DNA of the CDR3 is TGTGCCAGCAGCCAGGGGACAGGGGGTTCAGATACGCAGTATTTT. This sequence encodes CASSQGTGGSDTQYF.

The rearrangement uses TRBV4-1 and TRBJ1-1; tentatively, D is TRBD1 (6 bases). V gave up 4 bases and J gave up 0 bases, with 21 bases separating them. The CDR3 is 18 amino acids. In germline, CDR1 is MGHRA, CDR2 YSYEKL. CDR3 sequence (DNA): TGCGCCAGCAGCCCAACCCGGGACACATACTATCTGAACACTGAAGCTTTCTTT. This gives the protein CASSPTRDTYYLNTEAFF.

With regard to this clone: Other DNA sequences in the same sample also yield this CDR3. The genes are TRBV7-3 and TRBJ2-1; D ambiguous. Germline V gene lookup returns CDR1 SGHTA and CDR2 FQGTGA. This CDR3 spans 15 amino acids. V lost 5 bases, J lost 0 bases, and 11 bases lay in between. CDR3 DNA sequence: TGTGCCAGCAGCCTCCGGCGGAGCTCCTACAATGAGCAGTTCTTC. Translating gives CASSLRRSSYNEQFF.